A selection of T cell receptor beta chains follows, all from one sample in a study of blood T cell repertoires in COVID-19. Measured with immunoSEQ multiplex PCR; TCRdb has only the in-frame clones, and not every one. The table records roughly 80,000 clones, 91% of them present only once. Sample: peripheral blood. The receptors shown here come from a man aged 50 or older with COVID-19, enrolled during active disease. CDR3s leave out the opening cysteine and the closing phenylalanine or tryptophan.

v_gene,j_gene,CDR3aa
TRBV19,TRBJ1-1,ASIQNDRGRDTEAF
TRBV19,TRBJ2-3,ASSPTAGGAKDTQY
TRBV18,TRBJ2-1,ASSEGQGAWNEQF
TRBV27,TRBJ2-2,ASRTSANTGELF
TRBV19,TRBJ2-1,ASTMGLAGGSISYNEQF
TRBV27,TRBJ2-2,ASSLLGSNTGELF
TRBV27,TRBJ2-1,ASSSLAGDEQF
TRBV28,TRBJ2-5,ASRKDPSGGRAGQETQY
TRBV7-2,TRBJ1-1,ASSWTGVTEAF
TRBV19,TRBJ1-2,ASSPGQNYIYGYT
TRBV19,TRBJ1-3,ASSISGTGNTIY
TRBV7-3,TRBJ2-1,ASSSDRAGNEQF
TRBV10-1,TRBJ2-1,ASSGERAGEQF
TRBV24-1,TRBJ2-1,ATSDLTGRDEQF
TRBV4-1,TRBJ1-2,ASSQVGSGSHYGYT
TRBV18,TRBJ2-7,ASSWRLAERSYEQY
TRBV10-3,TRBJ2-7,AISVMEGDKQY
TRBV24-1,TRBJ2-3,ATSDFQRESDTQY
TRBV5-1,TRBJ2-5,ASLKNPGLGQETQY
TRBV25-1,TRBJ2-1,ASSEPRLAGEVNEQF
TRBV19,TRBJ1-1,ASSITRSMNTEAF
TRBV28,TRBJ2-2,ASTGYTGELF
TRBV30,TRBJ2-4,AWSHPQTGVNIQY
TRBV21-1,TRBJ2-1,ASSKAPGLAGGPGEQF
TRBV9,TRBJ1-3,ASSVGQSRPGNTIY
TRBV11-2,TRBJ1-4,ASRFKQGGEKLF
TRBV5-8,TRBJ2-1,ASRDIGRDSYNEQF